The TCR beta chain under discussion was sequenced for a study of blood T cell repertoires in COVID-19. In the study overall: T cells, B-cell-depleted T cells, or PBMCs provided the cDNA or gDNA that served as material.

Seattle cases were enrolled at active infection and followed longitudinally. Sequencing used immunoSEQ multiplex PCR; TCRdb keeps in-frame clones, though not all of them. Here the sample spans under 150,000 clones, 75% to 90% being singletons. The clonotype was recovered from a woman in her sixties or seventies with COVID-19, enrolled during active disease. Input material: peripheral blood.

The CDR3 bases are TGTGCCAGCAGCAACCTAGTCCCAGGGTCCCATCAGCCCCAGCATTTT. Amino acids: CASSNLVPGSHQPQHF. The rearrangement uses TRBV13 and TRBJ1-5; D might be TRBD1 (5 bases). Per the germline V gene, CDR1 is PRHDT and CDR2 is FYEKMQ (reference sequence). The CDR3 covers 16 residues. Trimming cost V 5 bases and J 5 bases, with 19 bases left between them. The variable domain in full, with the rest retrieved from reference TRBV13 and TRBJ1-5, is AAGVIQSPRHLIKEKRETATLKCYPIPRHDTVYWYQQGPGQDPQFLISFYEKMQSDKGSIPDRFSAQQFSDYHSELNMSSLELGDSALYFCASSNLVPGSHQPQHFGDGTRLSIL.